These 5 T cell receptor beta chains were all obtained from the same sample, sequenced in a study of metastatic and nonmetastatic thyroid tumors. No patient had received any treatment before thyroid surgery. With MiXCR, TCRdb reprocessed the PCR reads. The sample comprises 32,000 or so clones, approximately 17% of which are singletons, and around 5.9% rests with the top ten. Sequenced: blood. All receptors derive from a male donor with papillary thyroid cancer or a benign thyroid nodule (not recorded which). Some clones in this sample may be carry-over from other donors' samples.

The sample holds many counts of this clone. This CDR3 reads CASSPTVGQETQYF. The DNA of the CDR3 is TGTGCCAGCTCACCTACAGTGGGCCAAGAGACCCAGTACTTC. This chain joins TRBV18 and TRBJ2-5; no firm D call. Germline assignment: CDR1 KGHSH and CDR2 LQKENI. This CDR3 has 14 residues. The V gene lost 3 bases and the J gene lost 1 base, with 9 bases spanning the gap.

The chain joins TRBV20-1 to TRBJ2-7; D might be TRBD2 (5 bases). Germline-derived CDR1 and CDR2 are DFQATT and SNEGSKA (reference sequence). V lost 7 bases, J lost 0 bases, and 16 bases lay in between. This CDR3 contains 14 residues. CDR3 in DNA: TGCAGTGTTCGCCAGCTCGGGGTCTCCTACGAGCAGTACTTC. Translated, it gives CSVRQLGVSYEQYF.

For this clone: One base away lies a much larger clone, so this may be a sequencing read error. This chain connects TRBV5-8 to TRBJ2-2; D could derive from TRBD1 or TRBD2 (6 bases each). CDR3 length equals 16 residues. Germline V lookup: CDR1 SGHTS, CDR2 YDEGEE. CDR3 coding DNA: TGTGCCAGCAGCCTGCAGGTCGGGGGCAGGATCGGGGAGCCGTTTTTT. As protein: CASSLQVGGRIGEPFF.

In this sample, this clone turned up many times. J is TRBJ2-1 and V is TRBV19; TRBD2 matches at 8 bases. J gave up 9 bases and V 5 bases, and 6 bases lay outside the gene matches. Germline lookup yields CDR1 LNHDA and CDR2 SQIVND (reference sequence). The CDR3 loop spans 13 amino acids. DNA of the CDR3: TGTGCCAGTAGTGGACGAGCGGGAGTTGAGCAGTTCTTC. It specifies CASSGRAGVEQFF.

This clone has ten or more counts. The chain has TRBV3-1 and TRBJ2-5, with D maybe TRBD1 (5 bases). The V gene lost 3 bases and the J gene lost 3 bases, with 17 bases spanning the gap. The CDR3 length is 16 residues. Germline CDR1 reads LGHDT; CDR2 reads YNNKEL (reference sequence). The CDR3 bases are TGTGCCAGCAGCCAGGTTGTACGGGTAGGGGAAGAGACCCAGTACTTC. Protein sequence: CASSQVVRVGEETQYF.